Here is one T cell receptor beta chain with its context. The authors' processing: Amplified reference gene primers provided the basis for estimating nucleated cell counts. The repertoire was sequenced with immunoSEQ multiplex PCR; TCRdb's copy has only in-frame clones and lacks some. V and J calls and clone size are those listed in that table; D and trimming were worked out from the DNA. Of 80,000 to 95,000 clones listed, about 90% were seen once; the top ten hold roughly 1.8%. The sample belongs to a study of blood T cell repertoires in COVID-19. Study-wide background: Spain, Italy and the United States supplied samples that represented acute and convalescent COVID-19. Sample material is recorded as cDNA or gDNA derived from T cells, B-cell-depleted T cells, or PBMCs.

This CDR3 comprises 15 residues. Looked up from germline, CDR1 is SGDLS and CDR2 is YYNGEE. The V segment lost 0 bases and the J segment 5 bases; nucleotides outside the gene matches: 5. Specimen: peripheral blood. This TCR came from a human donor with active COVID-19. The donor label of this sample is uncertain. V usage is TRBV9 and J usage is TRBJ2-7; TRBD2 agrees at 10 bases. Here the CDR3 DNA reads TGTGCCAGCAGCGTAGGTACTAGCGGGGCCGACGAGCAGTACTTC. Its translation is CASSVGTSGADEQYF.